Below, one TCR beta chain is given with its context. The data were taken from a study of T cell changes during pregnancy in multiple sclerosis. The CDR3 has 13 amino acids. Germline values: CDR1 SGHRS, CDR2 YFSETQ. Trimming cost V 4 bases and J 8 bases, with 15 bases left between them. Sequenced by immunoSEQ multiplex PCR; TCRdb stores in-frame clones only, minus some. In the table there are approximately 70,000 clones, roughly 94% of which are singletons. This receptor was taken from a female donor in good health, enrolled as a control in a pregnancy study. The chain combines TRBV5-1 with TRBJ1-2, with D tentatively TRBD1 (6 bases). Sequencing was performed on peripheral blood, taken in the second trimester of pregnancy. CDR3 sequence: CASSPREGGGYTF. The CDR3 nucleotides are TGCGCCAGCAGCCCCCGAGAAGGGGGAGGCTACACCTTC.